Following are 21 T cell receptor beta chains from one sample sequenced in a study of blood T cell repertoires in COVID-19. Data came from immunoSEQ multiplex PCR; TCRdb stores just in-frame clones and leaves some out. The sample has about 250,000 clones, 75% to 90% seen once. Material for sequencing was PBMCs or T cells enriched from blood (not recorded which). These receptor sequences come from a middle-aged woman who had been exposed to COVID-19.

This chain uses TRBV25-1 with TRBJ2-2, with a weak D call TRBD2 (5 bases). The CDR3 extends over 18 amino acids. Germline CDR1 reads MGHDK; CDR2 reads SYGVNS. The V end was cut by 4 bases, the J end by 8 bases, with 26 bases between. Written as DNA, the CDR3 is TGTGCCAGCAGTGCAACCGGGGTAAGTTCCCAACTGTGGGGGGAGCTGTTTTTT. As protein: CASSATGVSSQLWGELFF.

The V call is TRBV3-1 (or the pseudogene TRBV3-2), the J call TRBJ1-1; tentatively, D is TRBD1 (5 bases). CDR1 LGHDT and CDR2 YNNKEL come from the germline V gene (reference sequence). The CDR3 consists of 14 residues. Trimming removed 5 bases at V and 5 bases at J, with 15 bases between. The CDR3 DNA reads as TGTGCCAGCAGCGGTCGGGGGGGAAGGACTGAAGCTTTCTTT. This translates into CASSGRGGRTEAFF.

The V gene is TRBV28, the J gene TRBJ1-5; perhaps TRBD1 as D (5 bases). The CDR3 is 17 amino acids. Germline values: CDR1 MDHEN, CDR2 SYDVKM. Trimming stripped 5 bases from V and 5 bases from J, with 22 bases between. CDR3 bases: TGTGCCAGCAGTCCGATATGGTATCCTGACAGCGATCAGCCCCAGCATTTT. As protein: CASSPIWYPDSDQPQHF.

This clone appeared a single time. The chain employs TRBV7-9 and TRBJ2-7; 8 nucleotides match TRBD1. The ends lost 2 bases at V and 1 base at J; junction bases unmatched: 4. The CDR3 spans 15 residues. CDR1 is SEHNR and CDR2 is FQNEAQ in the germline V gene (reference sequence). CDR3 sequence: CASSLTGGTSYEQYV. The CDR3 coding sequence is TGTGCCAGCAGCTTAACAGGGGGGACATCCTACGAGCAGTACGTC.

This clone came up a few times. V usage is TRBV29-1 and J usage is TRBJ1-1; D perhaps matches TRBD1 (6 bases). The CDR3 contains 14 residues. Trimming shortened V by 2 bases and J by 2 bases, and 12 bases separated the two germline ends. CDR1 is SQVTM, CDR2 ANQGSEA, per germline. In DNA form, the CDR3 reads TGCAGCGTTGAATTACAGGGATTTAACACTGAAGCTTTCTTT. Protein product: CSVELQGFNTEAFF.

The V and J genes are TRBV18 and TRBJ1-1; TRBD1 might be the D (6 bases). The CDR3 spans 13 residues. Germline-derived CDR1 and CDR2 are KGHSH and LQKENI. The V end lost 4 bases, the J end lost 8 bases, and 14 bases lay between the germline ends. The CDR3 region is CASSLGEGTEAFF. The CDR3 bases are TGTGCCAGCTCACTCGGTGAAGGGACAGAAGCTTTCTTT.

The CDR3 spells CASGLDRGLWGYTF. DNA for the CDR3: TGTGCTAGTGGTTTGGATCGGGGTTTGTGGGGCTACACCTTC. This chain links TRBV12-5 with TRBJ1-2; no firm D call. V gave up 1 base and J gave up 8 bases, with 14 bases separating them. Germline V gene sequence: CDR1 LGHNT, CDR2 FRNRAP. The length of the CDR3 is 14 residues.

The chain recombines TRBV4-2 with TRBJ1-4; tentative D call: TRBD1 (6 bases). Deletions cut 2 bases from V and 2 bases from J, with 9 bases between. There are 15 residues in the CDR3. CDR1 is LGHNA, CDR2 YNFKEQ, per germline. CDR3 sequence: CASSQPDRTNEKLFF. The CDR3 DNA follows: TGTGCCAGCAGCCAACCCGACAGGACTAATGAAAAACTGTTTTTT.

This sequence joins TRBV6-5 and TRBJ1-4; 7 bases align to TRBD1. Looked up from germline, CDR1 is MNHEY and CDR2 is SVGAGI. With V trimmed by 8 bases and J by 2 bases, 8 bases remained unmatched. The CDR3 loop spans 15 amino acids. CDR3 protein: CASCRADRTNEKLFF. In DNA, the CDR3 is TGTGCCAGCTGCAGGGCGGACAGGACTAATGAAAAACTGTTTTTT.

This clone was counted once. The V gene is TRBV12-5, the J gene TRBJ2-6; maybe TRBD1 (6 bases). V lost 6 bases to trimming and J lost 1 base, with 10 bases between them. Germline CDR1 LGHNT, CDR2 FRNRAP. This CDR3 has 15 residues. The CDR3 nucleotides read TGTGCTAGTGGCCAAACAGGGTCTGGGGCCAACGTCCTGACTTTC. This gives the protein CASGQTGSGANVLTF.

The chain recombines TRBV7-2 with TRBJ1-2; 8 bases fit TRBD1. Trimming took 3 bases from V and 7 from J; bases not matched to a gene: 7. Germline-derived CDR1 and CDR2 are SGHTA and FQGNSA. The CDR3 extends over 14 amino acids. This CDR3 is CASSLDRAIGGYTF. CDR3 DNA sequence: TGTGCCAGCAGCTTGGACAGGGCAATCGGTGGCTACACCTTC.

CDR3 sequence reads: CATSTGIAYEQYF. In DNA, the CDR3 is TGTGCCACCTCGACAGGGATCGCCTACGAGCAGTACTTC. This chain uses TRBV28 with TRBJ2-7; TRBD1 agrees at 7 bases. J was trimmed by 2 bases and V by 10 bases; bases with no gene match: 8. The CDR3 contains 13 residues. The germline V gene encodes CDR1 MDHEN and CDR2 SYDVKM.

V is TRBV6-9 and J is TRBJ1-6; D is ambiguous. Per the germline V gene, CDR1 is MNHGY and CDR2 is SVAAGI. This CDR3 is built from 15 residues. Trimming left V 8 bases short and J 0 bases short, with 11 bases between. The DNA for the CDR3 is TGTGCCAGCGTAATGGCCGACTCCTATAATTCACCCCTCCACTTT. Residues: CASVMADSYNSPLHF.

This clone was picked up one time. The chain recombines TRBV5-4 with TRBJ2-3; 10 bases fit TRBD2. The CDR3 has 17 residues. V shed 4 bases, J shed 3 bases, and the junction held 11 bases outside the gene matches. The germline CDR1 and CDR2 sequences are SGHNT and YYREEE (reference sequence). In nucleotides, the CDR3 is TGTGCCAGCAGCCTAGCCCCCACTAGCGGGGTTACAGATACGCAGTATTTT. Amino acids: CASSLAPTSGVTDTQYF.

The CDR3 region is CASSLSWTGRATEAFF. The CDR3 DNA reads as TGTGCCAGCAGTTTATCCTGGACAGGGAGGGCCACTGAAGCTTTCTTT. This chain joins TRBV28 and TRBJ1-1, with 8 bases matching TRBD1. The CDR3 runs 16 residues. CDR1 MDHEN and CDR2 SYDVKM come from the germline V gene. V dropped 1 base and J dropped 4; count of bases not matched to a gene: 8.

The chain recombines TRBV5-6 with TRBJ2-3; 9 bases match TRBD2. CDR3 size: 13 residues. Unmatched junction bases numbered 7, after V lost 9 bases and J lost 5 bases. Germline assignment: CDR1 SGHDT and CDR2 YYEEEE. As DNA, the CDR3 is TGTGCCACCGGGATAGCGGGAGTAGATACGCAGTATTTT. This codes for CATGIAGVDTQYF.

There are a few counts of this clone. V usage is TRBV19 and J usage is TRBJ1-5; 12 bases match TRBD1. With V trimmed by 6 bases and J by 7 bases, 13 bases remained unmatched. The CDR3 contains 17 residues. Germline CDR1 reads LNHDA; CDR2 reads SQIVND (reference sequence). The CDR3 DNA reads TGTGCCAGTAGCTCCTTCCGGGACAGGGGGCTCGGGCAGCCCCAGCATTTT. Protein sequence: CASSSFRDRGLGQPQHF.

V gene TRBV5-1 combines with J gene TRBJ2-3; no firm D call. The germline CDR1 and CDR2 sequences are SGHRS and YFSETQ. V dropped 4 bases and J dropped 4 bases, with 16 bases sitting between them. The CDR3 runs 15 residues. CDR3 sequence (DNA): TGCGCCAGCAGCGGAGTTTGGTTTTCTTCAGATACGCAGTATTTT. Translating gives CASSGVWFSSDTQYF.

The genes are TRBV11-1 and TRBJ1-2; tentative D call: TRBD1 (5 bases). V was clipped by 4 bases and J by 1 base, with 10 bases between them. Germline CDR1 reads SGHAT; CDR2 reads FQDESV (reference sequence). CDR3 length: 14 amino acids. This chain's CDR3 is CASSWGSFNYGYTF. DNA of the CDR3: TGTGCCAGCAGCTGGGGCAGTTTTAACTATGGCTACACCTTC.

The chain joins TRBV13 to TRBJ1-3; maybe TRBD1 (5 bases). Germline-derived CDR1 and CDR2 are PRHDT and FYEKMQ (reference sequence). Trimming pared 3 bases from V and 0 bases from J, leaving 12 bases between. The CDR3 extends over 16 amino acids. CDR3 DNA sequence: TGTGCCAGCAGCTTCGGTCCGGGGGGCTCTGGAAACACCATATATTTT. It is translated as CASSFGPGGSGNTIYF.

This chain connects TRBV19 to TRBJ1-2, with D tentatively TRBD1 (5 bases). CDR1 and CDR2 (germline): LNHDA, SQIVND (reference sequence). The CDR3 consists of 13 residues. V was shortened by 7 bases and J by 4 bases, with 13 bases between the two germline ends. For the CDR3, the DNA is TGTGCCAGTATTCCAGGGATCGGCTATGGCTACACCTTC. It codes for CASIPGIGYGYTF.